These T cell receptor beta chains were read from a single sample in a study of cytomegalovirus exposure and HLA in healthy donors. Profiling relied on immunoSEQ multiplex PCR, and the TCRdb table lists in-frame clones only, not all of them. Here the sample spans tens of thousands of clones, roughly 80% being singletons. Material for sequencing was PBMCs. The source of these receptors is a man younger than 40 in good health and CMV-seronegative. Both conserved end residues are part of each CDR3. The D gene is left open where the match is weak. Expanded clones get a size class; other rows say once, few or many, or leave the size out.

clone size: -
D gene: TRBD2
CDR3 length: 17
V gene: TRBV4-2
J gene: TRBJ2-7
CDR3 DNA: TGTGCCAGCAGCCGCGGGACTAGCGGGTCGTTGGTCTACGAGCAGTACTTC
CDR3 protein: CASSRGTSGSLVYEQYF

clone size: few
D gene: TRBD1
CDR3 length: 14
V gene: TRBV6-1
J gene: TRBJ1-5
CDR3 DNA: TGTGCCAGCAGCCTACAGGGGAAAGGACAGCCCCAGCATTTT
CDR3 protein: CASSLQGKGQPQHF

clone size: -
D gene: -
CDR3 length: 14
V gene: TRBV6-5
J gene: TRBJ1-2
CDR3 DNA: TGTGCCAGCAGTTTGGACAGTATAGGCTATGGCTACACCTTC
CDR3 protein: CASSLDSIGYGYTF

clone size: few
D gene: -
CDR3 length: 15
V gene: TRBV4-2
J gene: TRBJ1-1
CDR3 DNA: TGTGCCAGCAGCCCCCTTCAGGGAATGAACACTGAAGCTTTCTTT
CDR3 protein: CASSPLQGMNTEAFF

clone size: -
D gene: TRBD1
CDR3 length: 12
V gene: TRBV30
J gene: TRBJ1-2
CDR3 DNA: TGTGCCTGGACCTGGACAGGGTCTGGCTACACCTTC
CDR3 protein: CAWTWTGSGYTF

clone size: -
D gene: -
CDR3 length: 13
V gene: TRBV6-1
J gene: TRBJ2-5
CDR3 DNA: TGTGCCAGCAGTGCCCGACAGCAAGAGACCCAGTACTTC
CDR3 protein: CASSARQQETQYF

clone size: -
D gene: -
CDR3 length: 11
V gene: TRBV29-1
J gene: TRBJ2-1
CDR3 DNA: TGCAGCGTTGAAGAGGGCCATGAGCAGTTCTTC
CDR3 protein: CSVEEGHEQFF

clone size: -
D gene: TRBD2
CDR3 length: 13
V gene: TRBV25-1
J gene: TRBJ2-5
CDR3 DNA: TGTGCCAGCAGTGTATCGGGAGGGGAGACCCAGTACTTC
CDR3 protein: CASSVSGGETQYF

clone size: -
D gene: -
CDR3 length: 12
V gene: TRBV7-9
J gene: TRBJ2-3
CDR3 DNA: TGTGCCAGCAGCTCAAGCACAGATACGCAGTATTTT
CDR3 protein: CASSSSTDTQYF

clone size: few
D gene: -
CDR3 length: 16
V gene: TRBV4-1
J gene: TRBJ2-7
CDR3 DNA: TGCGCCAGCAGCGACGAGAGGAAGGGGGTTGGGTACGAGCAGTACTTC
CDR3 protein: CASSDERKGVGYEQYF

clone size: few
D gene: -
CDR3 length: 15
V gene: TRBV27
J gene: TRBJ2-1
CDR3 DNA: TGTGCCAGCGCTCCGGGGGCGGGGGCCTACAATGAGCAGTTCTTC
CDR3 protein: CASAPGAGAYNEQFF

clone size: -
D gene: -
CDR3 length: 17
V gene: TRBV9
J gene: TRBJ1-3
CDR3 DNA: TGTGCCAGCAGCGTAGACAGCCTTAAGAGCTCTGGAAACACCATATATTTT
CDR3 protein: CASSVDSLKSSGNTIYF

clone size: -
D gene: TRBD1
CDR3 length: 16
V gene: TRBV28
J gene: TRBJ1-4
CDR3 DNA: TGTGCCAGCAGTGTCCCGGGACAGGACGAATGGGAAAAACTGTTTTTT
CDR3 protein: CASSVPGQDEWEKLFF

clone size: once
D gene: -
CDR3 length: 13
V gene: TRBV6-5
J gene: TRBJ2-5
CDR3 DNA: TGTGCCAGCACAAGGGGCCGCCAAGAGACCCAGTACTTC
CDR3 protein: CASTRGRQETQYF

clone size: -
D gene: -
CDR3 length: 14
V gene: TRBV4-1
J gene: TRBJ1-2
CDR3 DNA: TGCGCCAGCAGCCGGTTTGGGGGGGACTATGGCTACACCTTC
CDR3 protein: CASSRFGGDYGYTF

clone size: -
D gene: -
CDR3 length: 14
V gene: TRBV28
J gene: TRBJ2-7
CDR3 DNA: TGTGCCAGCAGTTTAAGTGGGCGCTCCTACGAGCAGTACTTC
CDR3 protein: CASSLSGRSYEQYF

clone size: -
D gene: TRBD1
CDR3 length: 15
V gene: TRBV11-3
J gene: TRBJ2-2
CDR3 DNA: TGTGCCAGCAGTAAAGGACAGGGTGACACCGGGGAGCTGTTTTTT
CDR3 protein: CASSKGQGDTGELFF

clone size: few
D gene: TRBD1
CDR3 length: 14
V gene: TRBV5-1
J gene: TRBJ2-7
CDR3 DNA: TGCGCCAGCAGCTCAGATAATCCAGGGGGCGAGCAGTACTTC
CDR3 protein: CASSSDNPGGEQYF

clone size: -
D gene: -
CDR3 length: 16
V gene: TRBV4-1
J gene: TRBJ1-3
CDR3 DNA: TGCGCCAGCAGCCACACCTCAGACTTGTCCGAGTACACCATATATTTT
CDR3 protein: CASSHTSDLSEYTIYF

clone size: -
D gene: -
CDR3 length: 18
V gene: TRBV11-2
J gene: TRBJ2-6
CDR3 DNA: TGTGCCAGCAGCTTAGTGTACGGGGGGCTCCCTGGGGCCAACGTCCTGACTTTC
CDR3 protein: CASSLVYGGLPGANVLTF

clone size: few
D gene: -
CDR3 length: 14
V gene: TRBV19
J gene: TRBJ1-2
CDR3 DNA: TGTGCCAGTAGTATCGTTCACGGGGACTATGGCTACACCTTC
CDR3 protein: CASSIVHGDYGYTF

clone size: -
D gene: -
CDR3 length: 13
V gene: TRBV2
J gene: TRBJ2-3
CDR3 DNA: TGTGCCAGCAAGGAGGGAGTGGCAGATACGCAGTATTTT
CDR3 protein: CASKEGVADTQYF

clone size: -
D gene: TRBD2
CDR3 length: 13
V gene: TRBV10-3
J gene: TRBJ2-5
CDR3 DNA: TGTGCCATCTCAGCGGGAACCCAAGAGACCCAGTACTTC
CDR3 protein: CAISAGTQETQYF

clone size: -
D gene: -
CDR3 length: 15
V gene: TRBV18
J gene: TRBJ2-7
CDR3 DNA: TGTGCCAGCTCACCAGGAGGCGGGCGTACCTACGAGCAGTACTTC
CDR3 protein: CASSPGGGRTYEQYF

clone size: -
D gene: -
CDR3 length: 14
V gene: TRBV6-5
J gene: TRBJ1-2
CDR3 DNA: TGTGCCAGCAGTTACTCCCGGGGGACCTATGGCTACACCTTC
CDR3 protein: CASSYSRGTYGYTF

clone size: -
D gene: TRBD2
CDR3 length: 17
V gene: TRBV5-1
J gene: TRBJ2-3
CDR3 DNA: TGCGCCAGCAGCTTGGGACTAGCGGGAGTCGACACAGATACGCAGTATTTT
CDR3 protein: CASSLGLAGVDTDTQYF

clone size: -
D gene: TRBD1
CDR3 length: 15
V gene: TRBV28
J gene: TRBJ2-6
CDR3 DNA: TGTGCCAGCTACAGGGGGCAGGGTGGGGCCAACGTCCTGACTTTC
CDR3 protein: CASYRGQGGANVLTF

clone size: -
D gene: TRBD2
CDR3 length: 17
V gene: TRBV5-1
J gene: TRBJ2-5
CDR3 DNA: TGCGCCAGCACCCGACTAGCGGGAGGGCCGTGGCAAGAGACCCAGTACTTC
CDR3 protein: CASTRLAGGPWQETQYF

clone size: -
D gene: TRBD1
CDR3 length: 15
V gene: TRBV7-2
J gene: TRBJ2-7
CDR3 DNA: TGTGCCAGCAGCTTGGGACAGGGACTTCACTACGAGCAGTACTTC
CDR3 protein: CASSLGQGLHYEQYF

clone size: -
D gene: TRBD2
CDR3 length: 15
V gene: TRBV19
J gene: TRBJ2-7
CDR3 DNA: TGTGCCAGTAGTATCGGACTAGCGGGGACCTACGAGCAGTACTTC
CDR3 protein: CASSIGLAGTYEQYF

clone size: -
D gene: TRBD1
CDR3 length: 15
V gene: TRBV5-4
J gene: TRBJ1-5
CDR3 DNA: TGTGCCAGCAGCTTTGGGACAGGGGGCAATCAGCCCCAGCATTTT
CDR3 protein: CASSFGTGGNQPQHF

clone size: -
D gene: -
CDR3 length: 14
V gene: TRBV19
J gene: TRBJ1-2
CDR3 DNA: TGTGCCAGTAGTAGTTCGCGGGACGACTATGGCTACACCTTC
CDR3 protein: CASSSSRDDYGYTF

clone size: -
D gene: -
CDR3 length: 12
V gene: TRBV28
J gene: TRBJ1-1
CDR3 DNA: TGTGCCAGCAGACAATACGACACTGAAGCTTTCTTT
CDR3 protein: CASRQYDTEAFF

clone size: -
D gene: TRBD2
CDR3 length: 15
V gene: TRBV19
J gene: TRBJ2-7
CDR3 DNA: TGTGCCAGTAGACGATTAGCGGGGCCCTCCTACGAGCAGTACTTC
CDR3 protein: CASRRLAGPSYEQYF

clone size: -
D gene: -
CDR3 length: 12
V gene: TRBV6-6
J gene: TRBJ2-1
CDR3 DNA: TGTGCCAGCAGTTACTCAGCCAATGAGCAGTTCTTC
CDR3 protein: CASSYSANEQFF

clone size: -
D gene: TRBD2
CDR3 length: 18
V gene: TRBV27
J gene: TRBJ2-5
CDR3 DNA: TGTGCCAGCAGTTTAATATACCCCGGACTAGCGGGAGGGAAGACCCAGTACTTC
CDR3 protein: CASSLIYPGLAGGKTQYF

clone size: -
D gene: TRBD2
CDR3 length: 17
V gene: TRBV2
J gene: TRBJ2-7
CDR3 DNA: TGTGCCAGCAGTGTGCGTCTCGGGACTAGCCGTTCCTACGAGCAGTACTTC
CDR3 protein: CASSVRLGTSRSYEQYF

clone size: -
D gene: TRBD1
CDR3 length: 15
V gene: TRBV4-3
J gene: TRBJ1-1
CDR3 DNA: TGCGCCAGCAGCCAAGAACGGACAGGGGGCACTGAAGCTTTCTTT
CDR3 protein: CASSQERTGGTEAFF

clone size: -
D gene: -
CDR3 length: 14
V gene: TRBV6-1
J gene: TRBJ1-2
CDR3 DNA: TGTGCCAGCAATCTCCAGAGGGCCGACTACGGCTACACCTTC
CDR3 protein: CASNLQRADYGYTF

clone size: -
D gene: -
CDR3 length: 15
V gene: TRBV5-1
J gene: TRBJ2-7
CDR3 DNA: TGCGCCAGCAGCTTTCTCTCTAGCAGTACCTACGAGCAGTACTTC
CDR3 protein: CASSFLSSSTYEQYF

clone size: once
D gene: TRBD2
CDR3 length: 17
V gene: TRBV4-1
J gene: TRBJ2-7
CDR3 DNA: TGCGCCAGCAGCCAAGTCGGGGCGGGGGGGCAATTTTACGAGCAGTACTTC
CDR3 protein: CASSQVGAGGQFYEQYF

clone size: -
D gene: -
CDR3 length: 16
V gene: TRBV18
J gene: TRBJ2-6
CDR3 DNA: TGTGCCAGCTCACCAGTTTCGTCCTCTGGGGCCAACGTCCTGACTTTC
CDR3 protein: CASSPVSSSGANVLTF

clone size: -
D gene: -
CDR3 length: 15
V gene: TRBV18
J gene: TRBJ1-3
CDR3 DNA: TGTGCCAGCTCACCACTGACAGTCGGTTCGGACACCATATATTTT
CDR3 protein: CASSPLTVGSDTIYF

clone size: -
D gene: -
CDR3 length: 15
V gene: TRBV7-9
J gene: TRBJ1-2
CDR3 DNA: TGTGCCAGCAGCCCGGTGGGGGGGGCTAACTATGGCTACACCTTC
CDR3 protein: CASSPVGGANYGYTF

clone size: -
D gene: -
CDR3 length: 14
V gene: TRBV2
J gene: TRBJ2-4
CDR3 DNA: TGTGCCAGCCAACCTGGGGACTTTCAAGCCATTCAGTACTTC
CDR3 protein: CASQPGDFQAIQYF

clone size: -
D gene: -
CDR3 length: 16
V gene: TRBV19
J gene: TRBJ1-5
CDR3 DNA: TGTGCCAGTACAGACAAGGGAGCGCAAAGCAATCAGCCCCAGCATTTT
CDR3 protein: CASTDKGAQSNQPQHF

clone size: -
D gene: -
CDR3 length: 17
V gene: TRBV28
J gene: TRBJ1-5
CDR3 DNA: TGTGCCACCTCCCGGACAGACCTCTATTATAGCAATCAGCCCCAGCATTTT
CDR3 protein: CATSRTDLYYSNQPQHF

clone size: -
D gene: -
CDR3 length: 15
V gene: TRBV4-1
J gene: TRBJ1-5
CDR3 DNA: TGCGCCAGCAGCCAAGTCTCGGGGGGGGTTCAGCCCCAGCATTTT
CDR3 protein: CASSQVSGGVQPQHF

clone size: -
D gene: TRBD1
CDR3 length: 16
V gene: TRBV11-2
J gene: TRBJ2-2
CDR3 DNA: TGTGCCAGCAGCTGGAACCTGGGACAGGGGACCGGGGAGCTGTTTTTT
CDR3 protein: CASSWNLGQGTGELFF

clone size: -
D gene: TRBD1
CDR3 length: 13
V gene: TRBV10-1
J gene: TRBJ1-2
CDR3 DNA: TGCGCCAGCAGTGCAGGGGGCGGCTATGGCTACACCTTC
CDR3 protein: CASSAGGGYGYTF

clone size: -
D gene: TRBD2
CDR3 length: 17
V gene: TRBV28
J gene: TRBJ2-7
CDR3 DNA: TGTGCCAGCAGTCCCACCCTAGCGGGAGGCTTATCCTACGAGCAGTACTTC
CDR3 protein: CASSPTLAGGLSYEQYF